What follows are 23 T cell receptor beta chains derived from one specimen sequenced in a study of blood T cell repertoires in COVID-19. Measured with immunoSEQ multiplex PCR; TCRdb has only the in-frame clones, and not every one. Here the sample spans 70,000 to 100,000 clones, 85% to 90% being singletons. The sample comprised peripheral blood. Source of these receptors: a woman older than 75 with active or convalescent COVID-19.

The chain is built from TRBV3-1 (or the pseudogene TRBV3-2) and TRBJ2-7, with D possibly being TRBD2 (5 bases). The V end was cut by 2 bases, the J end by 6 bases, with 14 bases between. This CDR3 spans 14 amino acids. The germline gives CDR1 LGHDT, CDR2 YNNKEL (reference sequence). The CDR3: CASSQYASRPEQYF. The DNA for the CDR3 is TGTGCCAGCAGCCAATATGCTAGCCGTCCCGAGCAGTACTTC.

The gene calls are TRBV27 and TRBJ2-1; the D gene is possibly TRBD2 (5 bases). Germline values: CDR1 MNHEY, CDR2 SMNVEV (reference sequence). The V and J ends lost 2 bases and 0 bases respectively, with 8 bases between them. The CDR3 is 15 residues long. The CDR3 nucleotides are TGTGCCAGCAGTTTAGTTCGGGGCTCCTACAATGAGCAGTTCTTC. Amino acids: CASSLVRGSYNEQFF.

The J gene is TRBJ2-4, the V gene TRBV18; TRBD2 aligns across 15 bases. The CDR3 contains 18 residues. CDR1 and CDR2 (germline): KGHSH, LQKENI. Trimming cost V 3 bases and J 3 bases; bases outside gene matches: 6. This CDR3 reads CASSPLGLAGGFKNIQYF. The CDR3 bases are TGTGCCAGCTCACCCCTGGGACTAGCGGGAGGATTCAAAAACATTCAGTACTTC. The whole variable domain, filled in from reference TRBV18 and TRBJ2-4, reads NAGVMQNPRHLVRRRGQEARLRCSPMKGHSHVYWYRQLPEEGLKFMVYLQKENIIDESGMPKERFSAEFPKEGPSILRIQQVVRGDSAAYFCASSPLGLAGGFKNIQYFGAGTRLSVL.

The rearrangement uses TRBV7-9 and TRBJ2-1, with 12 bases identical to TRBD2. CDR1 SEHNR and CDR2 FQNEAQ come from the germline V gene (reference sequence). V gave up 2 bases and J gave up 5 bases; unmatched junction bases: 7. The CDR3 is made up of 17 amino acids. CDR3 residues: CASSLRASGRANNEQFF. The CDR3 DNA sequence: TGTGCCAGCAGCTTACGGGCTAGCGGGAGGGCGAACAATGAGCAGTTCTTC.

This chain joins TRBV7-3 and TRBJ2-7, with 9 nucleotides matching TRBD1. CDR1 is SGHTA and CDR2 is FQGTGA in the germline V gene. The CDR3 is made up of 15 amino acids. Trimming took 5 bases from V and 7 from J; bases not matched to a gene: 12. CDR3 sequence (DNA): TGTGCCAGCAGCGTTAAGGGACAGGGCGGAGGAGAGCAGTACTTC. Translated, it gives CASSVKGQGGGEQYF.

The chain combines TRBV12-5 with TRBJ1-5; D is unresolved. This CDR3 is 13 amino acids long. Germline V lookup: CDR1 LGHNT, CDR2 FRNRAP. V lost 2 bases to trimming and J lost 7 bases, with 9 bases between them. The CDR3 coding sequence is TGTGCTAGTGGTTTGACCGGTCCCCAGCCCCAGCATTTT. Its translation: CASGLTGPQPQHF. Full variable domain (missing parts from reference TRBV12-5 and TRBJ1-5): DARVTQTPRHKVTEMGQEVTMRCQPILGHNTVFWYRQTMMQGLELLAYFRNRAPLDDSGMPKDRFSAEMPDATLATLKIQPSEPRDSAVYFCASGLTGPQPQHFGDGTRLSIL.

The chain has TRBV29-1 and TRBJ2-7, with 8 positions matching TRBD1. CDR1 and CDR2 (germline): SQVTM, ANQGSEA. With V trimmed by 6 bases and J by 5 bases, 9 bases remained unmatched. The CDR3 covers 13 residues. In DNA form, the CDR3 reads TGCAGCGTAGGGGGACAGGCTAACGACGAGCAGTACTTC. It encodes CSVGGQANDEQYF.

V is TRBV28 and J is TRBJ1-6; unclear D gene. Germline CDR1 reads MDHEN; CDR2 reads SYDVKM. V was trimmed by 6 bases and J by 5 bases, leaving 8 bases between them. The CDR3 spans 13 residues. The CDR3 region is CASRYSNNSPLHF. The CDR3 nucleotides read TGTGCCAGCAGGTACAGTAATAATTCACCCCTCCACTTT.

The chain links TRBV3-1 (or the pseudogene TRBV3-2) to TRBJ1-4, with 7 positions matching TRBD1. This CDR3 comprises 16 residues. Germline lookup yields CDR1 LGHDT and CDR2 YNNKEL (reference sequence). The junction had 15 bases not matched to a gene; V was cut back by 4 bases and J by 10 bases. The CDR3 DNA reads TGTGCCAGCAGCCTCGATACAGGGGCCCCGGGGGCAAAACTGTTTTTT. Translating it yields CASSLDTGAPGAKLFF.

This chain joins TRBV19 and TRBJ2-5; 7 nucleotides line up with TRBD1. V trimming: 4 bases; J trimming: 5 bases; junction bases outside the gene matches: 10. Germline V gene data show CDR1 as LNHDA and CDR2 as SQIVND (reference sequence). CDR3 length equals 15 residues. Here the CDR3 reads CASSTGDRVGETQYF. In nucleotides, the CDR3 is TGTGCCAGTAGTACTGGCGACAGGGTAGGGGAGACCCAGTACTTC.

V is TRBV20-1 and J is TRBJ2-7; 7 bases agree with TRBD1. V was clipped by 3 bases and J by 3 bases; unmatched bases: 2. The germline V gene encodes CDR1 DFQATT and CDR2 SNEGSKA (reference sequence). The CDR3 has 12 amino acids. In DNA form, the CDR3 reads TGCAGTGCTAGTAACAGGGGCTACGAGCAGTACTTC. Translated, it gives CSASNRGYEQYF.

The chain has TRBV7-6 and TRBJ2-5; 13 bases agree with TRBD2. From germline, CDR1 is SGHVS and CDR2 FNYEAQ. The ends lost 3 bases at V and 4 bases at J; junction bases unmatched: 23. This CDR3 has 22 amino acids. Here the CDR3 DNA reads TGTGCCAGCAGCTTTGTTAATCTCCCTGGACTAGCGGGAGAGGGGGCTGCAGAGACCCAGTACTTC. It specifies CASSFVNLPGLAGEGAAETQYF. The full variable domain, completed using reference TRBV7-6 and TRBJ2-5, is GAGVSQSPRYKVTKRGQDVALRCDPISGHVSLYWYRQALGQGPEFLTYFNYEAQQDKSGLPNDRFSAERPEGSISTLTIQRTEQRDSAMYRCASSFVNLPGLAGEGAAETQYFGPGTRLLVL.

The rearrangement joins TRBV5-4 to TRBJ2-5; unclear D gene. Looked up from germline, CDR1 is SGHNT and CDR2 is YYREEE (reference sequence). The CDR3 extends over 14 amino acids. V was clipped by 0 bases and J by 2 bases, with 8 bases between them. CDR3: CASSLVAQQETQYF. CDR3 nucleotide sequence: TGTGCCAGCAGCTTGGTAGCCCAACAAGAGACCCAGTACTTC.

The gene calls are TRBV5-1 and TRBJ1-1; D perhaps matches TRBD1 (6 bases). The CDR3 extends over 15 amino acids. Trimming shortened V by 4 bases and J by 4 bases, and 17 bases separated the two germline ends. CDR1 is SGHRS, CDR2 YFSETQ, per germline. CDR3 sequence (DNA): TGCGCCAGCAGCGCCCCACAGGGTGGGGGCACTGAAGCTTTCTTT. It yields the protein CASSAPQGGGTEAFF.

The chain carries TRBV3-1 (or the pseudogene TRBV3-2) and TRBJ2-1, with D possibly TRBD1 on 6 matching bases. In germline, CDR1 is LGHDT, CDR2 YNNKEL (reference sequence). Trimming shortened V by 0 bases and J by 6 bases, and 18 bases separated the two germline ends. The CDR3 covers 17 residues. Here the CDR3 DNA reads TGTGCCAGCAGCCAAGAATGGCCAGGGGTGGGGTTCAATGAGCAGTTCTTC. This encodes CASSQEWPGVGFNEQFF.

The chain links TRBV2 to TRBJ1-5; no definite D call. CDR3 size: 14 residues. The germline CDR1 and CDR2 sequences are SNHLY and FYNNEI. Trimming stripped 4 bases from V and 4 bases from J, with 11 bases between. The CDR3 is CASSAERGNQPQHF. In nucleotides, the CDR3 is TGTGCCAGCAGTGCCGAGCGAGGAAATCAGCCCCAGCATTTT.

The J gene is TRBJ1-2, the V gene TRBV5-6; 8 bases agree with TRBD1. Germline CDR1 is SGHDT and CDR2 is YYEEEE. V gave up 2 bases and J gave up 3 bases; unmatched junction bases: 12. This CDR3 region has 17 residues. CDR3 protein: CASSFLDRVKADYGYTF. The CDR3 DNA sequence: TGTGCCAGCAGCTTCCTGGACAGGGTGAAAGCGGACTATGGCTACACCTTC.

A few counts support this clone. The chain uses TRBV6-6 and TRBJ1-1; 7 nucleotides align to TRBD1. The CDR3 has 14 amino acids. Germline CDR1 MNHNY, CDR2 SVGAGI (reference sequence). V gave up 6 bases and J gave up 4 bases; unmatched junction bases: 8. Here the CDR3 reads CASRGRQGGTEAFF. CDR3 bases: TGTGCCAGCAGGGGGAGACAGGGAGGCACTGAAGCTTTCTTT.

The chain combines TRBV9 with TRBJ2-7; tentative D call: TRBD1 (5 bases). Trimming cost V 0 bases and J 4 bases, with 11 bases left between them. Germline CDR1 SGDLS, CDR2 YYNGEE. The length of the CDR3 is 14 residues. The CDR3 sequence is CASSVEPGSYEQYF. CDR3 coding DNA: TGTGCCAGCAGCGTAGAGCCAGGGTCGTACGAGCAGTACTTC.

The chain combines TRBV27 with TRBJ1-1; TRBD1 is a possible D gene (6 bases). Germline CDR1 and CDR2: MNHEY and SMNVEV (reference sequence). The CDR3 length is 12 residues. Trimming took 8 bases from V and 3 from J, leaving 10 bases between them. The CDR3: CASSTGYTEAFF. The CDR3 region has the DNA TGTGCCAGCTCTACAGGGTACACTGAAGCTTTCTTT.

For the CDR3, the DNA is TGTGCCAGCAGGCCTTCTAACAGACCCGGGGACACCGGGGAGCTGTTTTTT. Its translation: CASRPSNRPGDTGELFF. The chain is built from TRBV13 and TRBJ2-2, with D tentatively TRBD2 (5 bases). Germline CDR1 and CDR2: PRHDT and FYEKMQ (reference sequence). The V and J ends lost 6 bases and 3 bases respectively, with 20 bases between them. The CDR3 length is 17 residues.

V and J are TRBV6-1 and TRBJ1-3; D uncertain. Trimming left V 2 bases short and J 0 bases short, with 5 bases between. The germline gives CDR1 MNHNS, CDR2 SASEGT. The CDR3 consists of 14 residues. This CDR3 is CASSERSSGNTIYF. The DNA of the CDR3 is TGTGCCAGCAGTGAACGGAGCTCTGGAAACACCATATATTTT.

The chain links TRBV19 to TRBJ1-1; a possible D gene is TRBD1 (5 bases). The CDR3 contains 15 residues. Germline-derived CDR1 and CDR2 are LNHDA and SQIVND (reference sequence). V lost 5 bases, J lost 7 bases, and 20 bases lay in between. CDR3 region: CASSPYPGEEGEAFF. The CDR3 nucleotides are TGTGCCAGTAGTCCCTATCCGGGGGAAGAGGGTGAAGCTTTCTTT. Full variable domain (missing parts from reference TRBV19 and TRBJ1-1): DGGITQSPKYLFRKEGQNVTLSCEQNLNHDAMYWYRQDPGQGLRLIYYSQIVNDFQKGDIAEGYSVSREKKESFPLTVTSAQKNPTAFYLCASSPYPGEEGEAFFGQGTRLTVV.